This T cell receptor (beta chain) was identified in a study of T cells in Graves' hyperthyroidism and ophthalmopathy. This clonotype was seen ten or more times. The CDR3 runs 15 residues. V gave up 0 bases and J gave up 6 bases; unmatched junction bases: 6. The germline CDR1 and CDR2 sequences are DFQATT and SNEGSKA (reference sequence). The TCR beta CDR3 regions underwent amplification using RNA transcripts as the source. HTBI primers were used for first-round RT-PCR of the TCR CDR3. MiXCR, applied by TCRdb to the multiplex PCR reads, yields one record per CDR3 protein. The data contain 350,000 to 500,000 distinct CDR3 sequences, roughly an eighth of them singletons.

This TCR was sampled from a young woman with Graves' hyperthyroidism. The V gene is TRBV20-1, the J gene TRBJ2-1; 9 positions agree with TRBD2. Sequences were obtained from blood. In nucleotides, the CDR3 is TGCAGTGCTAGAGATTTGCGGGAGGGCCTCAATGAGCAGTTCTTC. Translated, it gives CSARDLREGLNEQFF.